This T cell receptor beta chain was recorded in a study of cytomegalovirus exposure and HLA in healthy donors. General observations from the study: Sequencing had likely introduced a cluster of highly shared sequence variants as an artifact.

Between the trimmed V and J ends, which lost 1 base and 8 bases, there was a span of 12 bases. In germline, CDR1 is SGHTA, CDR2 FQGNSA. The CDR3 contains 15 residues. The sample holds a few counts of this clone. What it binds is unknown. This PCR relied on a set of 60 Vbeta primers and 13 Jbeta primers. The repertoire was sequenced with immunoSEQ multiplex PCR; TCRdb's copy has only in-frame clones and lacks some. The sample holds just under 250,000 clones, 82% seen once. The sample taken for sequencing was PBMCs. The clonotype was recovered from a woman in her 40s in good health and CMV-seropositive. This sequence joins TRBV7-2 and TRBJ1-6; a possible D gene is TRBD1 (6 bases). As DNA, the CDR3 is TGTGCCAGCAGCTTAGATCGGGGGGCAGATTCACCCCTCCACTTT. Protein sequence: CASSLDRGADSPLHF.